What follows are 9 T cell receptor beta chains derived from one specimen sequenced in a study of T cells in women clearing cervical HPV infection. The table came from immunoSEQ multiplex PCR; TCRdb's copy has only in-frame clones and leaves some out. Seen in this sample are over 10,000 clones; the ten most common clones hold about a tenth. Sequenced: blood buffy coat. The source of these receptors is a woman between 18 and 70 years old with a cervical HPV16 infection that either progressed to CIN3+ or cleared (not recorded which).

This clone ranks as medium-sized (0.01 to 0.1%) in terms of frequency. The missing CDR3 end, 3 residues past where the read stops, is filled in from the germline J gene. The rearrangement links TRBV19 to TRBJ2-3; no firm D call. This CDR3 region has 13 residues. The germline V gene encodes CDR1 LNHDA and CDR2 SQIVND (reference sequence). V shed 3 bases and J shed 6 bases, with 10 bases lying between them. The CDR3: CASSIVGPDTQYF. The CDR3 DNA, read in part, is TGTGCCAGTAGTATTGTAGGGCCTGATACG.

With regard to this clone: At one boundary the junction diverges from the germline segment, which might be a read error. The sequenced part of the CDR3 DNA is TGTGCCAGCAGCCTAGCGGGGGGTTGGACCGGGGAG. Translating gives CASSLAGGWTGE. In full, the CDR3 is CASSLAGGWTGELFF. V gene TRBV7-8 combines with J gene TRBJ2-2; 11 bases fit TRBD2. The read falls 3 residues short of the CDR3 end, and the missing part is taken from the germline J gene. The length of the CDR3 is 15 residues. Germline V gene sequence: CDR1 SGHVS, CDR2 FQNEAQ.

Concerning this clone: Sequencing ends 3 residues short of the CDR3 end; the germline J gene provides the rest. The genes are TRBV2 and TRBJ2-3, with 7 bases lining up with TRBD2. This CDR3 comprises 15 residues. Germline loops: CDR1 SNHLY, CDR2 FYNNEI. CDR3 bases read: TGTGCCAGCAGGATTCATGGGGGGGTCCGGGAGACG. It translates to CASRIHGGVRET. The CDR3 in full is CASRIHGGVRETQYF.

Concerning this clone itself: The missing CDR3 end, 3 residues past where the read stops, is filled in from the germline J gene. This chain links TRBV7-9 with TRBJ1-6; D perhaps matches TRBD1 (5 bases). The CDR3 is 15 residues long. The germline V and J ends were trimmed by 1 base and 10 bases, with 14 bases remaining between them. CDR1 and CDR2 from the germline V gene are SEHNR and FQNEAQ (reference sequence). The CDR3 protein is CASSLDLMGLSPLHF. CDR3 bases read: TGTGCCAGCAGCTTAGATTTGATGGGGCTATCACCC.

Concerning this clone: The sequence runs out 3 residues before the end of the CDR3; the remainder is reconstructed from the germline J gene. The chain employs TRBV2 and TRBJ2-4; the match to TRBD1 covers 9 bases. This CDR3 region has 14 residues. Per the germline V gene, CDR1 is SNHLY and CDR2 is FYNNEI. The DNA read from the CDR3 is TGTGCCAGCACCGCGGACAGGGGTTGGGATGGT. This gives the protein CASTADRGWDG. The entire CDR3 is CASTADRGWDGQYF. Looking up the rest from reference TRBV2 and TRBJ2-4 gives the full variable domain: EPEVTQTPSHQVTQMGQEVILRCVPISNHLYFYWYRQILGQKVEFLVSFYNNEISEKSEIFDDQFSVERPDGSNFTLKIRSTKLEDSAMYFCASTADRGWDGQYFGAGTRLSVL.

The part of the CDR3 DNA that was read is TGTGCCAGCAGCGCAGAGACTAGCGGGGTCGAG. Translation: CASSAETSGVE. The full CDR3 protein reads CASSAETSGVEQYF. The chain has TRBV11-2 and TRBJ2-7, with TRBD2 matching over 11 bases. The read terminates 3 residues before the CDR3 end, so the remaining end is supplied by the germline J gene. CDR3 length equals 14 residues. After removal of 5 bases from V and 6 bases from J, the junction contained 6 bases not matched to a gene. The germline V gene encodes CDR1 SGHAT and CDR2 FQNNGV.

The chain's CDR3 is CASSLDSSQGYNEQFF. Incomplete CDR3 DNA: TGCGCCAGCAGCTTGGACTCCTCGCAAGGGTACAATGAG. This chain links TRBV5-1 with TRBJ2-1, with D uncertain. The sequence runs out 3 residues before the end of the CDR3; the remainder is reconstructed from the germline J gene. Germline V gives CDR1 SGHRS, CDR2 YFSETQ. This CDR3 contains 16 residues. V gave up 0 bases and J gave up 4 bases, with 14 bases separating them.

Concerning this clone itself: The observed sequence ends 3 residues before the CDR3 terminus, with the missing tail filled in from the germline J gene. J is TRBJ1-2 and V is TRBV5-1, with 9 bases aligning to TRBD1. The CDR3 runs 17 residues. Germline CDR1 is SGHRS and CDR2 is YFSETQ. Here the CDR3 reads CASSLAGTGSGAGGYTF. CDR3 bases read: TGCGCCAGCAGCTTGGCCGGGACAGGGAGTGGGGCCGGAGGC.

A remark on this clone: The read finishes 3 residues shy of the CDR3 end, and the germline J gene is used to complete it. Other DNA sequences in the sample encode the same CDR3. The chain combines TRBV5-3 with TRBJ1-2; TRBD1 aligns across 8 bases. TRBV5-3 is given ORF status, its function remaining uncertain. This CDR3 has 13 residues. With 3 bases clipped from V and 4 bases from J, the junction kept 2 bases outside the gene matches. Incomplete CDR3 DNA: TGTGCCAGAAGCTCTCAGGGGGCCTATGGC. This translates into CARSSQGAYG. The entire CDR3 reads CARSSQGAYGYTF.